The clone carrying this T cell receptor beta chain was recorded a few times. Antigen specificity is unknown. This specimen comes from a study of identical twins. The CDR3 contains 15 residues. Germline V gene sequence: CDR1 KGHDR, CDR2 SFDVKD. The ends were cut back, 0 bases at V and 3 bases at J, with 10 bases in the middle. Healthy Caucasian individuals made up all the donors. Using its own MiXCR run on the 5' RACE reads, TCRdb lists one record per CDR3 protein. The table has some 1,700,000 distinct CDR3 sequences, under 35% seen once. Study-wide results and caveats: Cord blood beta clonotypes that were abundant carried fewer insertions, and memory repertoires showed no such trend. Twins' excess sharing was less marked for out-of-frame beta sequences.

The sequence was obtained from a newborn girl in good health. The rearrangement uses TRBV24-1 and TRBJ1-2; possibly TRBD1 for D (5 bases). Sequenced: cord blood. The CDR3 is CATSDLQKGHYGYTF. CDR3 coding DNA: TGTGCCACCAGTGATTTGCAGAAGGGGCACTATGGCTACACCTTC.